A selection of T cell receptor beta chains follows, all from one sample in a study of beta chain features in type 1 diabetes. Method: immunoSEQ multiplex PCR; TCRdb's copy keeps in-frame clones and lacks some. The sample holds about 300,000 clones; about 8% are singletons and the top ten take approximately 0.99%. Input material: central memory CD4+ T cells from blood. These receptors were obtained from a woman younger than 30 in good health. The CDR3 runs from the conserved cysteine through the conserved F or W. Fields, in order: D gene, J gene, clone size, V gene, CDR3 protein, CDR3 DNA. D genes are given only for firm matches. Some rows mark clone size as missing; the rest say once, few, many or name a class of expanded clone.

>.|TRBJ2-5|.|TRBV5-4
CASSLGAVETQYF
TGTGCCAGCAGCTTGGGGGCTGTAGAGACCCAGTACTTC
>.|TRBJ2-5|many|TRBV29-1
CSVEVGGAETQYF
TGCAGCGTTGAGGTGGGTGGAGCAGAGACCCAGTACTTC
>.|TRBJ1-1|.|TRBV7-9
CASSLAVVSAEAFF
TGTGCCAGCAGCTTAGCGGTGGTTTCAGCTGAAGCTTTCTTT
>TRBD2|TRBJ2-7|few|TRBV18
CASSGSGGLYEQYF
TGTGCCAGCTCGGGAAGCGGGGGCCTCTACGAGCAGTACTTC
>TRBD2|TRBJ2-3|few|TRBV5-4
CASSRGTSGGAADTQYF
TGTGCCAGCAGCCGAGGGACTAGCGGGGGGGCCGCAGATACGCAGTATTTT
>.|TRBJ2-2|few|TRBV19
CASSRSFTNTGELFF
TGTGCCAGTAGCAGATCCTTTACGAACACCGGGGAGCTGTTTTTT
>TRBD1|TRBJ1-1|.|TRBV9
CASSATGGAVSDTEAFF
TGTGCCAGCAGCGCTACAGGGGGCGCGGTGTCGGACACTGAAGCTTTCTTT
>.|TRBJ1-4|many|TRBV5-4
CASSPQGEGSEKLFF
TGTGCCAGCAGCCCTCAGGGAGAGGGTAGTGAAAAACTGTTTTTT
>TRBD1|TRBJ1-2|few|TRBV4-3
CASSQDPPQGLAGYTF
TGCGCCAGCAGCCAAGATCCCCCACAGGGGCTGGCTGGCTACACCTTC
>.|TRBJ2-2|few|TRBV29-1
CSVRRNTGELFF
TGCAGCGTCCGGAGGAACACCGGGGAGCTGTTTTTT